What follows is one T cell receptor beta chain and its context. The antigen remains unidentified. This entry belongs to a study of shared clonotypes between healthy human individuals. The overall study: Donors had three CD4 naive, three CD4 memory, two CD8 naive and one CD8 memory plate apiece. Study-wide findings and caveats: Non-shared clonotypes had lower generation probabilities than clonotypes shared by all four sorted-subset donors.

Germline V CDR1 and CDR2: LNHDA, SQIVND (reference sequence). This CDR3 contains 16 residues. Trimming took 2 bases from V and 5 from J; bases not matched to a gene: 7. Genomic DNA of each subset was evenly split across several immunoSEQ plates. The DNA input per sorted-subset replicate PCR was about 190 ng, corresponding to some 30,000 T cell genomes. Profiled with immunoSEQ multiplex PCR; TCRdb holds only in-frame clones, not every one. In the table there are approximately 1.1 million clones, more than 75% of which are singletons. The source material was memory CD4+ T cells from PBMCs. Noted subset: CD45RA-negative fraction. This sequence was found in a young man in good health. Some clones in this sample may be carry-over from other donors' samples. The J gene is TRBJ2-2, the V gene TRBV19; 8 bases align to TRBD2. CDR3: CASSILAGSRTGELFF. The DNA for the CDR3 is TGTGCCAGTAGTATACTAGCGGGCTCGAGGACCGGGGAGCTGTTTTTT. The entire variable domain, with the rest obtained from reference TRBV19 and TRBJ2-2, is as follows: DGGITQSPKYLFRKEGQNVTLSCEQNLNHDAMYWYRQDPGQGLRLIYYSQIVNDFQKGDIAEGYSVSREKKESFPLTVTSAQKNPTAFYLCASSILAGSRTGELFFGEGSRLTVL.